This TCR beta chain was found in a study of T cell repertoires in cytomegalovirus infection. TCRdb re-called the reads through MiXCR, storing one row per CDR3 protein. The table has around 180,000 distinct CDR3 sequences, 28% seen once. This clonotype was detected ten times or more. The receptor was isolated from a human donor in good health (CMV status not recorded). Some clones in this sample may be carry-over from other donors' samples. The sequenced sample consisted of PBMCs.

DNA of the CDR3: TGTGCCAGCAGCCCCGCGGTCCCTACCCGTCTCAGCCACACAGGGAATGAGCAGTTCTTC. As protein: CASSPAVPTRLSHTGNEQFF. The chain couples TRBV7-2 to TRBJ2-1; tentative D call: TRBD1 (6 bases). The CDR3 totals 20 residues. V shed 5 bases and J shed 7 bases, with 33 bases lying between them. CDR1 and CDR2 (germline): SGHTA, FQGNSA.